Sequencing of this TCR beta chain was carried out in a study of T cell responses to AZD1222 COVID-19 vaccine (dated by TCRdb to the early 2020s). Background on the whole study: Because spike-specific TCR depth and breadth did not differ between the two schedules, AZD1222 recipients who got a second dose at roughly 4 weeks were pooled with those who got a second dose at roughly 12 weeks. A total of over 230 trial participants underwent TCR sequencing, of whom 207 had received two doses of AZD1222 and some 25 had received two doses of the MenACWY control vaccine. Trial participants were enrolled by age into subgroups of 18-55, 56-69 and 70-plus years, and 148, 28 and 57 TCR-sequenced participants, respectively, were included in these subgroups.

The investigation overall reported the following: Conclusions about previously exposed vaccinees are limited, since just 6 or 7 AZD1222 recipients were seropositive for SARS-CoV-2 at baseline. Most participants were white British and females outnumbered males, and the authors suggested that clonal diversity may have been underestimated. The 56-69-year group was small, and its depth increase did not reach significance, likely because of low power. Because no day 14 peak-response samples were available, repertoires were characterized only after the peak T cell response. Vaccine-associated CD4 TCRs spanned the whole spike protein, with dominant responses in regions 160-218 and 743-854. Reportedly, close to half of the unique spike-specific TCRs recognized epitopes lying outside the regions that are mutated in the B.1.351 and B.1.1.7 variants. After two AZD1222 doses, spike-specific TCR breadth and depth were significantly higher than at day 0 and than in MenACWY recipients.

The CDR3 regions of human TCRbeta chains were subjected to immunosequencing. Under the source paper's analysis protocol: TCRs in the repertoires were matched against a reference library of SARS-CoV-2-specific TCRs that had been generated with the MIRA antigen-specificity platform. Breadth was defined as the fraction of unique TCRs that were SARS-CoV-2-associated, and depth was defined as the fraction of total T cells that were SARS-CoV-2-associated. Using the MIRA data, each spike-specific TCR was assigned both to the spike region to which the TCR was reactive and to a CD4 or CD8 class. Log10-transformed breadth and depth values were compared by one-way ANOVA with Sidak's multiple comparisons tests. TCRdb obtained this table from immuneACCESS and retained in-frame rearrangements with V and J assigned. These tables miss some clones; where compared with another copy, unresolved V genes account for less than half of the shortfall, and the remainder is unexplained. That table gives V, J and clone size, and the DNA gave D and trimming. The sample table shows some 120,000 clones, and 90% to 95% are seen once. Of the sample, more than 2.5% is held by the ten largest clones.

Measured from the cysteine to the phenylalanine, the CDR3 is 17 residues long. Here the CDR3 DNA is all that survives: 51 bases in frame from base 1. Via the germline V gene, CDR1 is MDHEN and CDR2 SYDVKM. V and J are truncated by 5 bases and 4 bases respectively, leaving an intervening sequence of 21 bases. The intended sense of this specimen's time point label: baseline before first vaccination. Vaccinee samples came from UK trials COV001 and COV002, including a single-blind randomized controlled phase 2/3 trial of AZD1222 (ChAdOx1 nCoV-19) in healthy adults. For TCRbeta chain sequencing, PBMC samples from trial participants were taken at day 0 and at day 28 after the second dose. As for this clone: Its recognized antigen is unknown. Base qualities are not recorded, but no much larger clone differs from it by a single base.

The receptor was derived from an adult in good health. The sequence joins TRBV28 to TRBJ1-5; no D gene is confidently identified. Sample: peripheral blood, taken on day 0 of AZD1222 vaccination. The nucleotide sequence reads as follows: TGTGCCAGCAGTCCACGGGCAGCCACATCCAGGAATCAGCCCCAGCATTTT. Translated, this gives CASSPRAATSRNQPQHF.